A selection of T cell receptor beta chains follows, all from one sample in a study of CD8 T cells in ankylosing spondylitis. One entry per CDR3 protein, called by TCRdb with MiXCR from the 5' RACE reads. This table holds about 300,000 distinct CDR3 sequences, more than 20% found once. Sample: blood, either unsorted or a sorted T cell fraction (not recorded which). The origin of the receptors is a female donor with ankylosing spondylitis or in good health (not recorded which). CDR3s include the opening cysteine and the closing phenylalanine or tryptophan. The order of the fields is clone size, V gene, D gene, J gene, CDR3 DNA, CDR3 protein. A D gene is named only where the DNA matches it firmly. Size tells how often a clone was seen (once, few, many) or the class of an expanded clone, and some rows leave it out.

size: few
V: TRBV27
D: TRBD2
J: TRBJ2-1
DNA: TGTGCCAGCATAGCTAGCGGGAGGGTTGAGCAGTTCTTC
CDR3: CASIASGRVEQFF

size: few
V: TRBV29-1
D: -
J: TRBJ2-1
DNA: TGCAGCGTTGGGGCCCGGGGCCCCTACAATGAGCAGTTCTTC
CDR3: CSVGARGPYNEQFF

size: few
V: TRBV6-4
D: -
J: TRBJ2-1
DNA: TGTGCCAGCAGTGACAATAAGCTCTATGAGGGGAATGAGCAGTTCTTC
CDR3: CASSDNKLYEGNEQFF

size: once
V: TRBV11-2
D: -
J: TRBJ1-1
DNA: TGTGCCAGCAGTCCCCAAGGGCCTGAAGCTTTCTTT
CDR3: CASSPQGPEAFF

size: -
V: TRBV20-1
D: TRBD2
J: TRBJ2-1
DNA: TGCAGTGCTGTCAGCGGGGGACTCTACAATGAGCAGTTCTTC
CDR3: CSAVSGGLYNEQFF

size: -
V: TRBV7-2
D: TRBD2
J: TRBJ2-5
DNA: TGTGCCAGCAGCCCAGGACTAGCGGGAGGTCAAGGGACCCAGTACTTC
CDR3: CASSPGLAGGQGTQYF

size: -
V: TRBV7-8
D: TRBD2
J: TRBJ2-1
DNA: TGTGCCAGCAGCCCACAGCCCGGACTAGCTTACAATGAGCAGTTCTTC
CDR3: CASSPQPGLAYNEQFF

size: many
V: TRBV12-3/TRBV12-4
D: -
J: TRBJ2-5
DNA: TGTGCCAGCAGAGGAGAGACCCAGTACTTC
CDR3: CASRGETQYF

size: -
V: TRBV7-2
D: -
J: TRBJ2-2
DNA: TGTGCCAGCAGCCTTTGGAGTTTCACCGGGGAGCTGTTTTTT
CDR3: CASSLWSFTGELFF

size: few
V: TRBV9
D: -
J: TRBJ2-3
DNA: TGTGCCAGCAGCGTAGCTACTGGGATAGCGGCGGGGGATACGCAGTATTTT
CDR3: CASSVATGIAAGDTQYF

size: -
V: TRBV6-1
D: -
J: TRBJ2-7
DNA: TGTGCCAGCAGTGAAGCCAGGCCAGAGAGAGAGCAGTACTTC
CDR3: CASSEARPEREQYF

size: -
V: TRBV7-2
D: TRBD2
J: TRBJ2-7
DNA: TGTGCCAGCAGCTTAGGACGGCAGCGGGAGAGGGTCGAGCAGTACTTC
CDR3: CASSLGRQRERVEQYF

size: -
V: TRBV11-2
D: -
J: TRBJ2-2
DNA: TGTGCCAGCAGCTTAGGGGACACGCTCGACGGGGAGCTGTTTTTT
CDR3: CASSLGDTLDGELFF

size: once
V: TRBV20-1
D: TRBD1
J: TRBJ2-4
DNA: TGCAGAGTCGTTACAGGGGTTGGGGAAAACATTCAGTACTTC
CDR3: CRVVTGVGENIQYF

size: few
V: TRBV9
D: -
J: TRBJ1-2
DNA: TGTGCCAGCAGTTCTCAACGGGGTGGCTACACCTTC
CDR3: CASSSQRGGYTF

size: -
V: TRBV12-3/TRBV12-4
D: -
J: TRBJ2-1
DNA: TGTGCCAGCAGCCCGGGGGTAGCGGAAGGAAATGAGCAGTTCTTC
CDR3: CASSPGVAEGNEQFF

size: -
V: TRBV21-1
D: -
J: TRBJ2-3
DNA: TGTGCCAGCAGCAACACTAATACTAGGTGGGGAGATACGCAGTATTTT
CDR3: CASSNTNTRWGDTQYF

size: -
V: TRBV6-1
D: TRBD1
J: TRBJ2-7
DNA: TGTGCCAGCACCCTTTATCAGGGGGCAGGGGAGCAGTACTTC
CDR3: CASTLYQGAGEQYF

size: -
V: TRBV30
D: TRBD2
J: TRBJ2-5
DNA: TGTGCCTGGAGTCCTACTAGCGGGGGCCGGGAGACCCAGTACTTC
CDR3: CAWSPTSGGRETQYF

size: many
V: TRBV12-3/TRBV12-4
D: TRBD2
J: TRBJ2-2
DNA: TGTGCCAGCAGCTTAAGGCTAGCGGGGAATACCGGGGAGCTGTTTTTT
CDR3: CASSLRLAGNTGELFF

size: few
V: TRBV12-3/TRBV12-4
D: TRBD1
J: TRBJ1-5
DNA: TGTGCCAGCAGGGGGACAGGGAAGGACCAGCCCCAGCATTTT
CDR3: CASRGTGKDQPQHF

size: -
V: TRBV6-5
D: -
J: TRBJ1-1
DNA: TGTGCCAGCAGCTTAAACGATGAAGCTTTCTTT
CDR3: CASSLNDEAFF

size: -
V: TRBV20-1
D: TRBD1
J: TRBJ2-3
DNA: TGCAGTGCGGCCGCGGACAGGGGGATCACAGATACGCAGTATTTT
CDR3: CSAAADRGITDTQYF

size: few
V: TRBV20-1
D: -
J: TRBJ2-7
DNA: TGCAGTGCTAGTAGGGACTATGGGGGCCTACCCTCCTACGAGCAGTACTTC
CDR3: CSASRDYGGLPSYEQYF

size: -
V: TRBV7-2
D: TRBD2
J: TRBJ2-3
DNA: TGTGCCAGCAGCTTAGCAGGACTAGCCAATACGCAGTATTTT
CDR3: CASSLAGLANTQYF

size: -
V: TRBV7-2
D: -
J: TRBJ1-5
DNA: TGTGCCAGCAGCTCAGACTCGGGGGCTTTACGGCAGCCCCAGCATTTT
CDR3: CASSSDSGALRQPQHF

size: few
V: TRBV27
D: -
J: TRBJ1-1
DNA: TGTGCCAGCAGTTTAGGTCGGGGAGCGAACACTGAAGCTTTCTTT
CDR3: CASSLGRGANTEAFF

size: -
V: TRBV12-3/TRBV12-4
D: -
J: TRBJ1-1
DNA: TGTGCCAGCAGTTTGGGTTTTGCCTTTGGGACTGAAGCTTTCTTT
CDR3: CASSLGFAFGTEAFF

size: -
V: TRBV29-1
D: -
J: TRBJ2-1
DNA: TGCAGCGTTGATCCCTCGGGATCCTACAATGAGCAGTTCTTC
CDR3: CSVDPSGSYNEQFF

size: -
V: TRBV28
D: -
J: TRBJ2-2
DNA: TGTGCCAGCAGTCTCTCCCCAGGACACAGTACCGGGGAGCTGTTTTTT
CDR3: CASSLSPGHSTGELFF

size: -
V: TRBV20-1
D: -
J: TRBJ1-1
DNA: TGCAGCCTACTCGGAGCGGACACTGAAGCTTTCTTT
CDR3: CSLLGADTEAFF

size: few
V: TRBV30
D: -
J: TRBJ2-4
DNA: TGTGCCTGGAGCCGGAGGGGAAACATTCAGTACTTC
CDR3: CAWSRRGNIQYF

size: few
V: TRBV7-2
D: -
J: TRBJ1-1
DNA: TGTGCCAGCAGTCCGGAGCGAGACACTGAAGCTTTCTTT
CDR3: CASSPERDTEAFF

size: few
V: TRBV28
D: TRBD2
J: TRBJ2-3
DNA: TGTGCCAGCAGTTTATCACTAGCGGGACCAGATACGCAGTATTTT
CDR3: CASSLSLAGPDTQYF

size: few
V: TRBV29-1
D: TRBD2
J: TRBJ2-5
DNA: TGCAGCCTCCGCGGGGGGGGGGAGACCCAGTACTTC
CDR3: CSLRGGGETQYF

size: -
V: TRBV20-1
D: -
J: TRBJ2-7
DNA: TGCAGTGCTAGAGTGGCGGCTACCTACGAGCAGTACTTC
CDR3: CSARVAATYEQYF

size: -
V: TRBV15
D: -
J: TRBJ2-7
DNA: TGTGCCACCAGCAGAGACCGGGGGTTCTACGAGCAGTACTTC
CDR3: CATSRDRGFYEQYF

size: -
V: TRBV10-1
D: -
J: TRBJ1-5
DNA: TGCGCCAGCAGGGATACAGGGATAGGCCAGCCCCAGCATTTT
CDR3: CASRDTGIGQPQHF

size: few
V: TRBV12-3/TRBV12-4
D: TRBD2
J: TRBJ2-1
DNA: TGTGCCAGCAGCCTGGGACTAGCGGGAGTGGGGCAGTTCTTC
CDR3: CASSLGLAGVGQFF

size: -
V: TRBV6-1
D: -
J: TRBJ2-7
DNA: TGTGCCAGCAGTGAACCCCCCTACGAGCAGTACTTC
CDR3: CASSEPPYEQYF

size: few
V: TRBV29-1
D: -
J: TRBJ2-1
DNA: TGCAGCGTTGCACAGGGAGGGACCTATGAGCAGTTCTTC
CDR3: CSVAQGGTYEQFF

size: -
V: TRBV7-2
D: TRBD2
J: TRBJ2-1
DNA: TGTGCCAGCAGCCCACTTCGGGGGGGTTTGTACAATGAGCAGTTCTTC
CDR3: CASSPLRGGLYNEQFF

size: few
V: TRBV20-1
D: -
J: TRBJ2-5
DNA: TGCAGTGCTAGTGGTGCGTGGGGGCGAGAGACCCAGTACTTC
CDR3: CSASGAWGRETQYF

size: many
V: TRBV29-1
D: TRBD1
J: TRBJ2-2
DNA: TGCAGCGTCCGTAAGACAGGGGAGGTCGGGGAGCTGTTTTTT
CDR3: CSVRKTGEVGELFF

size: many
V: TRBV29-1
D: TRBD1
J: TRBJ2-1
DNA: TGCAGCGTTGAAGCTGGGACAGCAATCGATGAGCAGTTCTTC
CDR3: CSVEAGTAIDEQFF

size: few
V: TRBV7-8
D: TRBD2
J: TRBJ2-1
DNA: TGTGCCAGCTGCAGCGGGAGGAGCTCCTACAATGAGCAGTTCTTC
CDR3: CASCSGRSSYNEQFF